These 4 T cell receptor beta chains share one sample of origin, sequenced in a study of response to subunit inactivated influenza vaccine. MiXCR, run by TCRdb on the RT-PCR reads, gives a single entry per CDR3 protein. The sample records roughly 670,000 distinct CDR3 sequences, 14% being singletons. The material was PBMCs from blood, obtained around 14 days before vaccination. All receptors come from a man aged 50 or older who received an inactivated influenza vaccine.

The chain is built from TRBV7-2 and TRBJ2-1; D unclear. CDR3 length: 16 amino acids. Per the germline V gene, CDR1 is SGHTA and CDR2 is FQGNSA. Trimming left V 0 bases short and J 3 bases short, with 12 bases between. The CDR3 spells CASSLASSAVYNEQFF. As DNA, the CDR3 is TGTGCCAGCAGCTTAGCTTCGAGCGCGGTCTACAATGAGCAGTTCTTC.

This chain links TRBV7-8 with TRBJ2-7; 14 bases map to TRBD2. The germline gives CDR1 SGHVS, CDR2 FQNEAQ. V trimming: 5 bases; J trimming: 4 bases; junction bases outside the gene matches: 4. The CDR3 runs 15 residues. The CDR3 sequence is CASSHRTSGGYEQYF. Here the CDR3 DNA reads TGTGCCAGCAGCCACCGGACTAGCGGGGGGTACGAGCAGTACTTC.

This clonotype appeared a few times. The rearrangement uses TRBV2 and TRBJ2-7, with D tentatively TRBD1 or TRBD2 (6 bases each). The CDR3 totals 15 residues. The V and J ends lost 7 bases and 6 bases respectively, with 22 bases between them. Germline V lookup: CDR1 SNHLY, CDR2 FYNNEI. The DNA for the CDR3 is TGTGCCAGCACATCGTGGGGGGCCCTAGGGCTCGAGCAGTACTTC. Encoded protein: CASTSWGALGLEQYF.

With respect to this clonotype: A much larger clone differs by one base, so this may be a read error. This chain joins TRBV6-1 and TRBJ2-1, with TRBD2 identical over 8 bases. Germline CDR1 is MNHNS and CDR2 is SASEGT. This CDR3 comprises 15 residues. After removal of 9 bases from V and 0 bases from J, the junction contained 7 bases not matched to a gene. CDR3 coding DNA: TGTGCCAGAACCTCGGGGGGGAACTCCTACAATGAGCAGTTCTTC. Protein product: CARTSGGNSYNEQFF.